What follows are 13 T cell receptor beta chains derived from one specimen sequenced in a study of spatial heterogeneity in lung cancer. Time point noted: blood at routine non-recurrence follow-up after resection. Sequencing covered unsorted whole RNA taken from tumor, nontumor lung or frozen PBMC. One entry per CDR3 protein, called by TCRdb with MiXCR from the 5' RACE reads. The data contain 95,000 to 130,000 distinct CDR3 sequences, 9% to 15% of them singletons. Sequencing was performed on PBMCs, taken at follow-up. The receptor source for this set is a male donor with early-stage non-small cell lung cancer.

This clonotype was counted many times. The rearrangement uses TRBV28 and TRBJ2-7, with TRBD1 matching over 8 bases. CDR1 and CDR2 (germline): MDHEN, SYDVKM. V was pared by 8 bases and J by 3 bases, with 6 bases of the junction left unmatched. CDR3 length: 13 amino acids. The CDR3 loop reads CASRTGLYYEQYF. The CDR3 region has the DNA TGTGCCAGCCGGACAGGGTTGTACTACGAGCAGTACTTC.

The chain links TRBV9 to TRBJ2-7; 9 bases line up with TRBD1. J was trimmed by 1 base and V by 4 bases; bases with no gene match: 9. This CDR3 spans 16 amino acids. CDR1 is SGDLS and CDR2 is YYNGEE in the germline V gene. For the CDR3, the DNA is TGTGCCAGCAGCCCCCTGGACAGGGGCCCTTCCTACGAGCAGTACTTC. This gives the protein CASSPLDRGPSYEQYF.

This chain uses TRBV5-1 with TRBJ2-5; 10 bases agree with TRBD2. This CDR3 is built from 15 residues. From germline, CDR1 is SGHRS and CDR2 YFSETQ. Unmatched junction bases numbered 14, after V lost 8 bases and J lost 7 bases. CDR3 loop: CASKTGTSDGGTQYF. Here the CDR3 DNA reads TGCGCCAGTAAGACCGGGACTAGCGATGGCGGGACCCAGTACTTC.

This clonotype was detected only a few times. The J gene is TRBJ2-7, the V gene TRBV20-1; D not resolved. V shed 0 bases and J shed 1 base, with 7 bases lying between them. Germline CDR1 DFQATT, CDR2 SNEGSKA (reference sequence). The CDR3 has 13 amino acids. CDR3 DNA sequence: TGCAGTGCTAGAGATCGCAGATCCTACGAGCAGTACTTC. Protein: CSARDRRSYEQYF.

This clonotype has only a few counts. V usage is TRBV10-3 and J usage is TRBJ1-3; weak D call: TRBD1 (5 bases). The CDR3 consists of 16 residues. V was cut by 4 bases and J by 0 bases, with 13 bases left in between. Germline V gives CDR1 ENHRY, CDR2 SYGVKD. This chain's CDR3 is CAISAGGLLSGNTIYF. The CDR3 nucleotides are TGTGCCATCAGTGCGGGGGGATTACTCTCTGGAAACACCATATATTTT.

This clonotype was recorded at least ten times. V is TRBV20-1 and J is TRBJ2-1; unclear D gene. V shed 1 base and J shed 12 bases, with 10 bases lying between them. Germline CDR1 and CDR2: DFQATT and SNEGSKA (reference sequence). The CDR3 is 11 amino acids. CDR3 sequence (DNA): TGCAGTGCTAGAGTCATGGGTTCGCAGTTCTTC. Amino acids: CSARVMGSQFF.

Within the sample, this clonotype is medium-sized (0.01 to 0.1%). Relative to the germline gene, one junction end is altered; a read error may explain this. This sequence joins TRBV20-1 and TRBJ1-1; a possible D gene is TRBD1 (5 bases). This CDR3 contains 15 residues. CDR1 and CDR2 (germline): DFQATT, SNEGSKA (reference sequence). This CDR3 is CSAGDAGSWDTEAFF. The DNA of the CDR3 is TGCAGTGCTGGAGACGCAGGGTCTTGGGACACTGAAGCTTTCTTT.

This clonotype was counted a few times. V usage is TRBV4-3 and J usage is TRBJ2-7; D is possibly TRBD1 (6 bases). From germline, CDR1 is LGHNA and CDR2 YSLEER. Trimming removed 1 base from V and 3 bases from J, with 13 bases in between. The CDR3 totals 15 residues. CDR3 loop: CASSQGTDILYEQYF. The CDR3 DNA sequence: TGCGCCAGCAGCCAAGGGACAGACATACTCTACGAGCAGTACTTC.

This clonotype came up a few times. J is TRBJ2-5 and V is TRBV2; 10 bases are a match to TRBD2. The CDR3 contains 14 residues. Germline V lookup: CDR1 SNHLY, CDR2 FYNNEI. V dropped 6 bases and J dropped 4; count of bases not matched to a gene: 5. CDR3 protein: CASRRSGGAETQYF. CDR3 nucleotides: TGTGCCAGCAGGAGGAGCGGGGGGGCAGAGACCCAGTACTTC.

J is TRBJ1-6 and V is TRBV19; a possible D gene is TRBD1 (6 bases). CDR1 is LNHDA, CDR2 SQIVND, per germline (reference sequence). This CDR3 spans 15 amino acids. V lost 1 base, J lost 10 bases, and 14 bases lay in between. CDR3 amino acids: CASSIARQANSPLHF. The DNA of the CDR3 is TGTGCCAGTAGTATAGCCCGACAGGCTAACTCACCCCTCCACTTT.

This clonotype was found many times. The rearrangement links TRBV10-3 to TRBJ2-5; the D call may be TRBD1 or TRBD2 (5 bases each). Germline CDR1 reads ENHRY; CDR2 reads SYGVKD. V was cut by 5 bases and J by 1 base, with 11 bases left in between. The CDR3 has 14 residues. CDR3 loop: CAISPGTIQETQYF. The CDR3 bases are TGTGCCATCAGTCCCGGGACCATCCAAGAGACCCAGTACTTC.

This clonotype was observed at least ten times. The genes are TRBV10-1 and TRBJ2-7, with D possibly matching TRBD2 (5 bases). Germline V gene lookup returns CDR1 WNHNN and CDR2 SYGVQD (reference sequence). The CDR3 extends over 14 amino acids. The ends were cut back, 2 bases at V and 0 bases at J, with 8 bases in the middle. CDR3: CASSEAGSSYEQYF. CDR3 in DNA: TGCGCCAGCAGTGAGGCGGGTAGCTCCTACGAGCAGTACTTC.

The chain employs TRBV2 and TRBJ2-3; D perhaps matches TRBD1 (5 bases). The V end was cut by 1 base, the J end by 0 bases, with 8 bases between. The CDR3 is 15 amino acids. From germline, CDR1 is SNHLY and CDR2 FYNNEI. The CDR3 DNA reads as TGTGCCAGCAGTGAAGGACAGTCTAGCACAGATACGCAGTATTTT. Translating gives CASSEGQSSTDTQYF.